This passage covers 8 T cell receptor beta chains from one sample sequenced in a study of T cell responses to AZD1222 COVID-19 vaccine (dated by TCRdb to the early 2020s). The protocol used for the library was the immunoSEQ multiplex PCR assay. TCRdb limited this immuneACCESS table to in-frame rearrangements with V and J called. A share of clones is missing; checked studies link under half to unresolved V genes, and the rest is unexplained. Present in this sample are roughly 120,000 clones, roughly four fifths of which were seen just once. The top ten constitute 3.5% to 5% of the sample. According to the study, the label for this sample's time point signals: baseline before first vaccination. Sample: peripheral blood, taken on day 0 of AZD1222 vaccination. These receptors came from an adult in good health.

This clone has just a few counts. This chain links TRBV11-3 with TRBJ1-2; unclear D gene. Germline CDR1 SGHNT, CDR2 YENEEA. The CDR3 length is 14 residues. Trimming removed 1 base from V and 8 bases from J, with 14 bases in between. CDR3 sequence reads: CASSLGQPKWGYTF. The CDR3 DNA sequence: TGTGCCAGCAGCTTAGGGCAACCTAAGTGGGGCTACACCTTC. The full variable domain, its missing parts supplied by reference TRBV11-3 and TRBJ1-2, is EAGVVQSPRYKIIEKKQPVAFWCNPISGHNTLYWYLQNLGQGPELLIRYENEEAVDDSQLPKDRFSAERLKGVDSTLKIQPAELGDSAVYLCASSLGQPKWGYTFGSGTRLTVV.

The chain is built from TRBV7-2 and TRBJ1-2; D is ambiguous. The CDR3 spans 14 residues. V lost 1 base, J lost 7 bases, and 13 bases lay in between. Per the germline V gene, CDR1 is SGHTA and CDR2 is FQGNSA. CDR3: CASSLGLSGFGYTF. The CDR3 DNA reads TGTGCCAGCAGCTTAGGACTATCCGGCTTTGGCTACACCTTC.

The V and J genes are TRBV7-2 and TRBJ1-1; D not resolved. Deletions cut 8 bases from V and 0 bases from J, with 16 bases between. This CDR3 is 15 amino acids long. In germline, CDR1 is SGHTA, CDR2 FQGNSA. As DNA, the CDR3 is TGTGCCAGCCCACCCCGGTCGGCCTTGAACACTGAAGCTTTCTTT. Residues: CASPPRSALNTEAFF.

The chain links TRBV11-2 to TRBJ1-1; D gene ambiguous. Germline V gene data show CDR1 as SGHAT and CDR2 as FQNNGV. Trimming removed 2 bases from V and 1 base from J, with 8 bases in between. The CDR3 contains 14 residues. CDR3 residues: CASSLLLQNTEAFF. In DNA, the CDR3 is TGTGCCAGCAGCTTATTGCTGCAGAACACTGAAGCTTTCTTT.

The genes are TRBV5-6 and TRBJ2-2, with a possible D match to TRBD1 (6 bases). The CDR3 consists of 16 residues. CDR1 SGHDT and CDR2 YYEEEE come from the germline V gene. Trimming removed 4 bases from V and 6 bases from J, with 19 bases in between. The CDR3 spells CASSPTPRGWAGELFF. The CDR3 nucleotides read TGTGCCAGCAGCCCAACGCCGAGGGGGTGGGCCGGGGAGCTGTTTTTT.

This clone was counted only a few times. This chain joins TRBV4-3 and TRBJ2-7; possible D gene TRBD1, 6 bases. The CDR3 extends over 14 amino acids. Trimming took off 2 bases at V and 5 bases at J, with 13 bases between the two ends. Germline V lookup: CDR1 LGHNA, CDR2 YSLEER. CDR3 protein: CASSQNRAVDEQYF. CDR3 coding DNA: TGCGCCAGCAGCCAAAACAGGGCAGTCGACGAGCAGTACTTC.

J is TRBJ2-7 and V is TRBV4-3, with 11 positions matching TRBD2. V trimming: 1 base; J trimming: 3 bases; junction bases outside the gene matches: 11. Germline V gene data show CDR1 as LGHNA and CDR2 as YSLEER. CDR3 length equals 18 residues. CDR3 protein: CASSQVVGLAGGLYEQYF. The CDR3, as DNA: TGCGCCAGCAGCCAAGTGGTCGGTCTAGCGGGGGGACTCTACGAGCAGTACTTC.

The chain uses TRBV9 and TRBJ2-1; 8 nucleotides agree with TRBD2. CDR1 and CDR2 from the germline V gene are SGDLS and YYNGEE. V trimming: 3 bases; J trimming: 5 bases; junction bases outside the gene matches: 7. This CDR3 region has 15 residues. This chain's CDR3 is CASSDFGTRHNEQFF. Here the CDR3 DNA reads TGTGCCAGCAGCGACTTCGGGACTAGGCACAATGAGCAGTTCTTC.